This paragraph reports one TCR beta chain. What it recognizes is unknown. The source of the sample is a study of T cells in Graves' hyperthyroidism and ophthalmopathy. Study-level results: Onset of ophthalmopathy came a median roughly 6 months after the model predicted it. The blood repertoire included most of the expanded thyroid clonotypes above 0.001. A model built on 13 V-J features separated ophthalmopathy from stable hyperthyroidism.

RNA transcripts gave rise to amplified TCR beta CDR3 regions. Initially, a first-round RT-PCR of the TCR CDR3 employed the HTBI primer set. TCRdb re-derived calls from the multiplex PCR reads in MiXCR, one entry per CDR3 protein. The data hold a few hundred thousand distinct CDR3 sequences, with roughly 16% observed a single time. Uncontrolled infection, other autoimmune disease, pregnancy and lactation each barred patients from inclusion. The CDR3 is made up of 15 amino acids. Germline CDR1 SGHKS, CDR2 YYEKEE (reference sequence). Trimming cost V 0 bases and J 7 bases, with 16 bases left between them.

The rearrangement links TRBV5-5 to TRBJ1-2; no clear D. The sequenced sample was blood. The receptor was derived from a woman aged 35 to 49 with Graves' ophthalmopathy. The CDR3, as DNA: TGTGCCAGCAGCTTGGACGTGGGCGAGGTGTTTGGCTACACCTTC. Translated, it gives CASSLDVGEVFGYTF.